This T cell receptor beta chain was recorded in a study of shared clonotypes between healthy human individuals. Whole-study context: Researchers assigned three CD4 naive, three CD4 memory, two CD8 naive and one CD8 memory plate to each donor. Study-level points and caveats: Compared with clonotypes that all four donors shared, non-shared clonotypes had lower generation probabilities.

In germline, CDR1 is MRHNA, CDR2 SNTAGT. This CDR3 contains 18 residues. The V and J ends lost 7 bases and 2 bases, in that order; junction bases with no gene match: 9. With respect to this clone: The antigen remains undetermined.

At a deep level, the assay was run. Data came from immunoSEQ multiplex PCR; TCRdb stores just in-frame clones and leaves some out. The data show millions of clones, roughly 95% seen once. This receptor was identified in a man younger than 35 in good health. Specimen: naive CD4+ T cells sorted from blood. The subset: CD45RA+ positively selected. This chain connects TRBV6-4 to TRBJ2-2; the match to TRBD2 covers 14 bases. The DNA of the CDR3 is TGTGCCAGCACCCCACGGGGACTAGCGGGGGACAACACCGGGGAGCTGTTTTTT. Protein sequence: CASTPRGLAGDNTGELFF.